The entry below describes one T cell receptor (beta chain). This entry comes from a study of control samples from healthy donors and cancer patients. CDR1 MNHEY and CDR2 SMNVEV come from the germline V gene (reference sequence). Trimming took off 2 bases at V and 8 bases at J, with 12 bases between the two ends. The CDR3 consists of 13 residues. Sequencing used immunoSEQ multiplex PCR; TCRdb keeps in-frame clones, though not all of them. The data contain under 150,000 clones, 80% to 90% of them seen just once; the ten biggest clones take up 1.1%. The receptor's source is a woman between 45 and 60 years old with colorectal cancer. This sequence joins TRBV27 and TRBJ1-2; maybe TRBD1 (6 bases). The sample comprised PBMCs. The CDR3 sequence: CASSLRGGGGYTF. The CDR3 DNA is TGTGCCAGCAGTTTAAGGGGCGGGGGCGGCTACACCTTC.